Listed below are T cell receptor beta chains from one sample, sequenced in a study of lymphopenia after photon versus proton radiotherapy. Method: immunoSEQ multiplex PCR; TCRdb's copy keeps in-frame clones and lacks some. The table shows 35,000 to 45,000 clones, with approximately 80% occurring only once. This sample comprised peripheral blood, obtained from a patient treated with proton-based radiotherapy. The receptors come from a woman aged 70-85 years with pancreatic cancer. The CDR3 runs from the conserved cysteine through the conserved F or W. Each record gives: J gene, clone size, D gene, V gene, CDR3 protein, CDR3 DNA. A D gene is named only where the DNA matches it firmly. Only part of the rows carry a size: once, few, many, or a class if the clone is expanded.

TRBJ2-1 | . | . | TRBV27 | CAHFLRSYSYNEQFF | TGTGCCCACTTCCTACGTTCGTACTCCTACAATGAGCAGTTCTTC
TRBJ2-2 | . | . | TRBV5-1 | CASSLDDTGELFF | TGCGCCAGCAGCTTGGATGACACCGGGGAGCTGTTTTTT
TRBJ1-1 | . | . | TRBV2 | CATGQYTEAFF | TGTGCCACTGGACAGTACACTGAAGCTTTCTTT
TRBJ1-1 | once | . | TRBV6-5 | CASSYRADTEAFF | TGTGCCAGCAGTTACAGGGCGGACACTGAAGCTTTCTTT
TRBJ1-1 | . | . | TRBV28 | CASSSSMNTEAFF | TGTGCCAGCAGTTCCTCGATGAACACTGAAGCTTTCTTT
TRBJ2-1 | few | . | TRBV6-1 | CASSEEAQVGSYNEQFF | TGTGCCAGCAGTGAAGAAGCACAGGTCGGCTCCTACAATGAGCAGTTCTTC
TRBJ2-1 | . | . | TRBV21-1 | CASSKVAGLLAGLNEQFF | TGTGCCAGCAGCAAAGTTGCGGGGTTACTAGCGGGACTCAATGAGCAGTTCTTC
TRBJ2-3 | . | . | TRBV11-3 | CASSLGPNTDTQYF | TGTGCCAGCAGCTTAGGTCCTAACACAGATACGCAGTATTTT
TRBJ2-1 | . | TRBD2 | TRBV27 | CASHLAGLYNEQFF | TGTGCCAGCCACCTAGCGGGGCTTTACAATGAGCAGTTCTTC
TRBJ2-3 | . | TRBD1 | TRBV7-3 | CASSRGTGAKDTQYF | TGTGCCAGCAGCCGGGGGACAGGGGCGAAAGATACGCAGTATTTT
TRBJ1-3 | . | . | TRBV28 | CASTTGGRRNTIYF | TGTGCCAGCACTACTGGGGGACGCCGAAACACCATATATTTT
TRBJ1-4 | . | TRBD1 | TRBV27 | CASSADRGGEKLFF | TGTGCCAGCAGCGCCGACAGGGGTGGTGAAAAACTGTTTTTT
TRBJ2-3 | . | . | TRBV27 | CASSATGTDTQYF | TGTGCCAGCAGTGCCACTGGCACAGATACGCAGTATTTT
TRBJ2-3 | . | . | TRBV20-1 | CSARGAQYF | TGCAGTGCTAGAGGGGCGCAGTATTTT
TRBJ1-2 | . | TRBD1 | TRBV28 | CASRYPGQGLGYTF | TGTGCCAGCAGATACCCGGGACAGGGATTGGGCTACACCTTC
TRBJ1-5 | . | . | TRBV30 | CAWNPNGGRQPQHF | TGTGCCTGGAACCCCAATGGAGGGCGTCAGCCCCAGCATTTT
TRBJ2-5 | once | . | TRBV29-1 | CSVEGRGGRGEQYF | TGCAGCGTTGAAGGTCGAGGGGGACGGGGGGAGCAGTACTTC
TRBJ1-6 | . | TRBD1 | TRBV19 | CASRSGQGNSPLHF | TGTGCCAGTAGATCGGGACAGGGTAATTCACCCCTCCACTTT
TRBJ2-4 | . | . | TRBV7-9 | CASSLEVVSYIQYF | TGTGCCAGCAGCTTAGAAGTTGTCAGCTACATTCAGTACTTC
TRBJ1-2 | . | TRBD1 | TRBV14 | CASSRDRAAGYGYTF | TGTGCCAGCAGCCGGGACAGGGCGGCGGGCTATGGCTACACCTTC
TRBJ2-1 | . | . | TRBV7-3 | CASSLLAGYNEQFF | TGTGCCAGCAGCTTATTGGCCGGCTACAATGAGCAGTTCTTC
TRBJ2-3 | . | . | TRBV29-1 | CSADQGTDTQYF | TGCAGCGCGGATCAGGGGACAGATACGCAGTATTTT